These 7 T cell receptor beta chains share one sample of origin, sequenced in a study of blood T cell repertoires in COVID-19. Profiled with immunoSEQ multiplex PCR; TCRdb holds only in-frame clones, not every one. This sample yields hundreds of thousands of clones, of which more than 75% are seen a single time; less than 1.6% belongs to the top ten. The sequencing input was peripheral blood. These receptors were taken from a woman between 40 and 55 years old who had recovered from COVID-19.

The gene calls are TRBV18 and TRBJ1-2; 7 nucleotides agree with TRBD1. This CDR3 is built from 13 residues. Per the germline V gene, CDR1 is KGHSH and CDR2 is LQKENI. After removal of 3 bases from V and 8 bases from J, the junction contained 6 bases not matched to a gene. CDR3 in amino acids: CASSPTGERGYTF. The CDR3 DNA reads as TGTGCCAGCTCACCTACAGGGGAAAGGGGCTACACCTTC.

The rearrangement links TRBV3-1 (or the pseudogene TRBV3-2) to TRBJ2-6; D is possibly TRBD1 (6 bases). The CDR3 runs to 19 residues. The germline V gene has CDR1 LGHDT and CDR2 YNNKEL (reference sequence). Trimming pared 4 bases from V and 0 bases from J, leaving 19 bases between. The CDR3 protein is CASSLGQWDPPSGANVLTF. CDR3 nucleotide sequence: TGTGCCAGCAGCCTCGGACAGTGGGACCCACCCTCTGGGGCCAACGTCCTGACTTTC.

The chain uses TRBV7-2 and TRBJ2-5; 9 positions agree with TRBD2. V lost 5 bases and J lost 1; bases outside the gene matches: 8. The CDR3 totals 16 residues. Germline assignment: CDR1 SGHTA and CDR2 FQGNSA. CDR3 DNA sequence: TGTGCCAGCAGCCCATCAGCGGGGGGACCCCAAGAGACCCAGTACTTC. Translation gives CASSPSAGGPQETQYF.

The chain uses TRBV19 and TRBJ2-3, with no clear D. Trimming cost V 3 bases and J 3 bases, with 7 bases left between them. Germline V CDR1 and CDR2: LNHDA, SQIVND (reference sequence). There are 13 residues in the CDR3. The CDR3 coding sequence is TGTGCCAGTAGTATCTTGGCAACAGATACGCAGTATTTT. Translated, it gives CASSILATDTQYF.

V is TRBV10-1 and J is TRBJ2-2; D possibly corresponds to TRBD1 (6 bases). The CDR3 contains 15 residues. The V gene lost 0 bases and the J gene lost 1 base, with 6 bases spanning the gap. CDR1 is WNHNN, CDR2 SYGVQD, per germline (reference sequence). The CDR3 nucleotides are TGCGCCAGCAGTGAGTCGACAGGGAACACCGGGGAGCTGTTTTTT. Translated: CASSESTGNTGELFF.

The chain joins TRBV2 to TRBJ1-2, with 8 bases aligning to TRBD1. The CDR3 sequence is 15 residues long. CDR1 is SNHLY, CDR2 FYNNEI, per germline. With 7 bases clipped from V and 5 bases from J, the junction kept 12 bases outside the gene matches. In DNA form, the CDR3 reads TGTGCCAGCACCAAAATGACAGGGGTTTCGTATGGCTACACCTTC. Amino acids: CASTKMTGVSYGYTF.

V usage is TRBV24-1 and J usage is TRBJ2-3; 9 bases fit TRBD1. This CDR3 region has 13 residues. The junction had 1 base not matched to a gene; V was cut back by 4 bases and J by 6 bases. The germline V gene encodes CDR1 KGHDR and CDR2 SFDVKD. DNA of the CDR3: TGTGCCACCAGTGACGGACAGGGGGATACGCAGTATTTT. Protein sequence: CATSDGQGDTQYF.